A single sample gave rise to the 19 T cell receptor beta chains below, sequenced in a study of T cells in Graves' hyperthyroidism and ophthalmopathy. Amplification of TCR beta CDR3 regions was performed using RNA transcripts as template. TCR CDR3 underwent first-round RT-PCR with the HTBI primer set. TCRdb ran MiXCR on the multiplex PCR reads and lists one entry per CDR3 protein. Altogether about 480,000 distinct CDR3 sequences are present, roughly 25% being singletons, with the ten largest covering around 11%. Sequencing used blood. Receptors originate from a woman aged 30 to 39 with Graves' ophthalmopathy.

V usage is TRBV11-1 and J usage is TRBJ1-1; D ambiguous. Germline V lookup: CDR1 SGHAT, CDR2 FQDESV (reference sequence). The CDR3 covers 12 residues. V was cut by 4 bases and J by 8 bases, with 11 bases left in between. CDR3 sequence: CASSSGSREAFF. The CDR3 DNA follows: TGTGCCAGCAGCTCCGGGAGCCGAGAAGCTTTCTTT.

This clonotype was recorded a few times. This rearrangement joins TRBV5-1 to TRBJ1-2, with D possibly matching TRBD1 (6 bases). V gave up 4 bases and J gave up 2 bases, with 12 bases separating them. CDR3 length: 14 residues. Germline CDR1 is SGHRS and CDR2 is YFSETQ. CDR3 sequence (DNA): TGCGCCAGCAGCCTCAGGGGCTACAACTATGGCTACACCTTC. Its protein product is CASSLRGYNYGYTF. Full variable domain (missing parts from reference TRBV5-1 and TRBJ1-2): KAGVTQTPRYLIKTRGQQVTLSCSPISGHRSVSWYQQTPGQGLQFLFEYFSETQRNKGNFPGRFSGRQFSNSRSEMNVSTLELGDSALYLCASSLRGYNYGYTFGSGTRLTVV.

J is TRBJ2-2 and V is TRBV11-3, with D maybe TRBD2 (5 bases). The V gene's germline CDR1 is SGHNT and CDR2 YENEEA. Deletions cut 4 bases from V and 4 bases from J, with 13 bases between. The length of the CDR3 is 15 residues. Here the CDR3 reads CASSSGRAGTGELFF. CDR3 DNA sequence: TGTGCCAGCAGCTCTGGACGGGCGGGCACCGGGGAGCTGTTTTTT.

This clonotype has at least ten counts. The chain recombines TRBV6-2 or TRBV6-3 with TRBJ1-1; unclear D gene. V was cut by 6 bases and J by 0 bases, with 11 bases left in between. The CDR3 spans 14 residues. The V gene's germline CDR1 is MNHEY and CDR2 SVGEGT. CDR3 protein: CASSSTNLNTEAFF. CDR3 bases: TGTGCCAGCAGCTCAACGAACCTGAACACTGAAGCTTTCTTT.

In its sample, this clonotype was seen many times. The V and J genes are TRBV6-2 or TRBV6-3 and TRBJ2-5; D is possibly TRBD1 (5 bases). Germline CDR1 MNHEY, CDR2 SVGEGT. Trimming pared 7 bases from V and 4 bases from J, leaving 10 bases between. This CDR3 comprises 12 residues. Here the CDR3 DNA reads TGTGCCAGCAAAGTAACAGGAGAGACCCAGTACTTC. Translated: CASKVTGETQYF.

At least ten counts were recorded for this clonotype. The rearrangement links TRBV6-5 to TRBJ1-3, with TRBD1 matching over 8 bases. The CDR3 totals 17 residues. J was trimmed by 2 bases and V by 0 bases; bases with no gene match: 6. Germline lookup yields CDR1 MNHEY and CDR2 SVGAGI. The CDR3 coding sequence is TGTGCCAGCAGTTACTCACATACAGGGGGAGCTGGAAACACCATATATTTT. Protein product: CASSYSHTGGAGNTIYF.

CDR3 sequence (DNA): TGTGCCAGCAGCGAGCCCAACAGGGTGAATCACTACGAGCAGTACTTC. Its protein is CASSEPNRVNHYEQYF. The rearrangement joins TRBV13 to TRBJ2-7, with TRBD1 as a possible D gene (6 bases). This CDR3 is built from 16 residues. Trimming pared 5 bases from V and 3 bases from J, leaving 20 bases between. Germline CDR1 reads PRHDT; CDR2 reads FYEKMQ (reference sequence).

The chain is built from TRBV13 and TRBJ2-7, with 7 bases fitting TRBD2. Germline V gene sequence: CDR1 PRHDT, CDR2 FYEKMQ (reference sequence). With V trimmed by 1 base and J by 3 bases, 6 bases remained unmatched. This CDR3 contains 15 residues. The CDR3 DNA reads as TGTGCCAGCAGCTTAGCCCATCGGGGGGACTACGAGCAGTACTTC. Its translation is CASSLAHRGDYEQYF.

This clonotype was counted at least ten times. The chain is built from TRBV29-1 and TRBJ1-2; the D gene is possibly TRBD1 (5 bases). V was clipped by 3 bases and J by 7 bases, with 18 bases between them. The germline gives CDR1 SQVTM, CDR2 ANQGSEA. The CDR3 spans 14 residues. CDR3 coding DNA: TGCAGCGTTGATAGGGACGACAGTTTCGGTGGCTACACCTTC. Residues: CSVDRDDSFGGYTF.

This clonotype was seen many times. The chain combines TRBV20-1 with TRBJ2-7, with D perhaps TRBD1 (6 bases). This CDR3 is 11 amino acids long. V was cut by 7 bases and J by 0 bases, with 7 bases left in between. Germline CDR1 reads DFQATT; CDR2 reads SNEGSKA (reference sequence). CDR3 DNA sequence: TGCAGTGGGGACAACTCCTACGAGCAGTACTTC. It specifies CSGDNSYEQYF.

The sample holds many counts of this clonotype. The V and J genes are TRBV20-1 and TRBJ2-5; 7 bases fit TRBD1. The CDR3 covers 18 residues. Trimming at V came to 0 bases and at J to 6 bases, leaving 19 bases not matched to a gene. Germline V CDR1 and CDR2: DFQATT, SNEGSKA (reference sequence). This CDR3 is CSARDIANRERQGKTQYF. In nucleotides, the CDR3 is TGCAGTGCTAGAGATATCGCCAACCGGGAAAGACAGGGAAAGACCCAGTACTTC.

The chain links TRBV20-1 to TRBJ1-2; D may be TRBD1 (5 bases). The germline V gene encodes CDR1 DFQATT and CDR2 SNEGSKA (reference sequence). This CDR3 has 13 amino acids. V was cut by 4 bases and J by 1 base, with 10 bases left in between. The CDR3 DNA follows: TGCAGTGCTAAAGGGGACCTTAACTATGGCTACACCTTC. This sequence encodes CSAKGDLNYGYTF.

This clonotype was seen ten or more times. Since a much larger clone is just one base distant, this may be a read error. The chain joins TRBV2 to TRBJ1-1, with D unclear. CDR1 is SNHLY and CDR2 is FYNNEI in the germline V gene. This CDR3 comprises 13 residues. CDR3 protein: CASSSDGNTKAFF. As DNA, the CDR3 is TGTGCCAGCAGTTCGGACGGGAACACTAAAGCTTTCTTT.

This clonotype was picked up many times. The chain joins TRBV6-5 to TRBJ2-7, with a possible D match to TRBD2 (7 bases). The CDR3 length is 13 residues. V was trimmed by 6 bases and J by 3 bases, leaving 12 bases between them. Germline V CDR1 and CDR2: MNHEY, SVGAGI. The CDR3 region has the DNA TGTGCCAGCAGGGGGGGGGCCCGCTACGAGCAGTACTTC. Its protein is CASRGGARYEQYF.

This clonotype occurred a few times. The chain recombines TRBV10-3 with TRBJ1-1; 8 bases fit TRBD1. This CDR3 comprises 15 residues. Losses at the gene ends were 6 bases for V and 1 base for J; bases not matched to a gene: 7. Germline V gives CDR1 ENHRY, CDR2 SYGVKD. In DNA form, the CDR3 reads TGTGCCATCAGGTCGCAGGGGGCGAAGAACACTGAAGCTTTCTTT. This codes for CAIRSQGAKNTEAFF.

This clonotype was seen more than once but under ten times. V gene TRBV5-1 combines with J gene TRBJ2-5; D is undetermined. This CDR3 is 15 amino acids long. Between the trimmed V and J ends, which lost 0 bases and 5 bases, there was a span of 14 bases. Germline V lookup: CDR1 SGHRS, CDR2 YFSETQ. CDR3 in amino acids: CASSLGPEAKETQYF. The CDR3 coding sequence is TGCGCCAGCAGCTTGGGGCCAGAGGCAAAGGAGACCCAGTACTTC.

The rearrangement links TRBV6-4 to TRBJ2-7; the D gene is possibly TRBD1 (5 bases). The CDR3 contains 15 residues. Trimming cost V 6 bases and J 2 bases, with 17 bases left between them. From germline, CDR1 is MRHNA and CDR2 SNTAGT. The DNA of the CDR3 is TGTGCCAGCAGCCCCGGCCCAGGGTGGACCTACGAGCAGTACTTC. Amino acids: CASSPGPGWTYEQYF.

The rearrangement joins TRBV7-2 to TRBJ1-1; D unclear. CDR1 is SGHTA and CDR2 is FQGNSA in the germline V gene. This CDR3 comprises 15 residues. Trimming took 3 bases from V and 3 from J, leaving 14 bases between them. The CDR3, as DNA: TGTGCCAGCAGCTTGTCGGTCTACCCGCACACTGAAGCTTTCTTT. This translates into CASSLSVYPHTEAFF.

The rearrangement joins TRBV12-3 or TRBV12-4 to TRBJ2-5; possible D gene TRBD2, 6 bases. The CDR3 consists of 15 residues. Trimming cost V 4 bases and J 9 bases, with 21 bases left between them. CDR3 in DNA: TGTGCCAGCAGTTCATCTCGGCGGGGACGTGAGCCCCAGTACTTC. Its translation: CASSSSRRGREPQYF.